The 11 T cell receptor beta chains given below trace back to one sample, sequenced in a study of blood T cell repertoires in COVID-19. Libraries were prepared by immunoSEQ multiplex PCR; TCRdb keeps only in-frame clonotypes and omits some of them. The sample shows 62,000 or so clones, 89% of them seen only once. Sequences were obtained from peripheral blood. The receptors originated from a man aged 50 to 59 with active COVID-19.

The chain links TRBV5-5 to TRBJ1-4; D is ambiguous. Germline V gene data show CDR1 as SGHKS and CDR2 as YYEKEE (reference sequence). V was shortened by 4 bases and J by 0 bases, with 16 bases between the two germline ends. CDR3 length: 17 residues. The DNA of the CDR3 is TGTGCCAGCAGCATCGACCCGAGGGCTTCAACTAATGAAAAACTGTTTTTT. The encoded protein is CASSIDPRASTNEKLFF.

This chain links TRBV4-3 with TRBJ2-1; 8 bases agree with TRBD1. Per germline, CDR1 LGHNA and CDR2 YSLEER. Unmatched junction bases numbered 2, after V lost 0 bases and J lost 4 bases. CDR3 length: 15 residues. The CDR3 region is CASSQDGQGYNEQFF. In nucleotides, the CDR3 is TGCGCCAGCAGCCAAGATGGACAGGGATACAATGAGCAGTTCTTC.

The chain combines TRBV4-2 with TRBJ2-1, with TRBD1 matching 11 bases. Germline V CDR1 and CDR2: LGHNA, YNFKEQ. With 1 base clipped from V and 9 bases from J, the junction kept 5 bases outside the gene matches. The CDR3 runs to 15 residues. The CDR3 DNA follows: TGTGCCAGCAGCCAAGCTTTCGGGACAGGGGGTGAGCAGTTCTTC. Its translation: CASSQAFGTGGEQFF.

This chain uses TRBV14 with TRBJ1-1; no clear D. Trimming removed 6 bases from V and 5 bases from J, with 13 bases in between. Germline V CDR1 and CDR2: SGHDN, FVKESK. This CDR3 is built from 13 residues. The DNA for the CDR3 is TGTGCCAGCAGTCGTACAGCCGCTACTGAAGCTTTCTTT. This codes for CASSRTAATEAFF.

The chain links TRBV19 to TRBJ1-5, with 7 nucleotides matching TRBD1. There are 14 residues in the CDR3. Germline CDR1 reads LNHDA; CDR2 reads SQIVND (reference sequence). J was trimmed by 4 bases and V by 4 bases; bases with no gene match: 4. CDR3 sequence: CASSKTGSNQPQHF. The CDR3, as DNA: TGTGCCAGTAGTAAGACAGGGTCAAATCAGCCCCAGCATTTT.

The V gene is TRBV2, the J gene TRBJ1-4; 7 bases map to TRBD1. Germline V lookup: CDR1 SNHLY, CDR2 FYNNEI. The CDR3 length is 15 residues. Germline trimming cut 7 bases from V and 5 bases from J; bases unmatched to any gene: 10. In DNA, the CDR3 is TGTGCCAGCAAGATTGGGACAGCCCGGAATGAAAAACTGTTTTTT. Translation gives CASKIGTARNEKLFF. Full variable domain (missing parts from reference TRBV2 and TRBJ1-4): EPEVTQTPSHQVTQMGQEVILRCVPISNHLYFYWYRQILGQKVEFLVSFYNNEISEKSEIFDDQFSVERPDGSNFTLKIRSTKLEDSAMYFCASKIGTARNEKLFFGSGTQLSVL.

This clone counts as medium-sized. The chain couples TRBV4-2 to TRBJ1-4; D not resolved. The CDR3 is 16 amino acids. CDR1 and CDR2 from the germline V gene are LGHNA and YNFKEQ. Trimming shortened V by 0 bases and J by 2 bases, and 10 bases separated the two germline ends. This CDR3 reads CASSQEGGGTNEKLFF. DNA for the CDR3: TGTGCCAGCAGCCAAGAAGGAGGAGGGACTAATGAAAAACTGTTTTTT.

This CDR3 is CASSEEGQSPYEQYF. CDR3 DNA sequence: TGTGCCAGCAGTGAAGAGGGGCAATCGCCTTACGAGCAGTACTTC. The gene calls are TRBV2 and TRBJ2-7, with a weak D call TRBD1 (5 bases). V lost 1 base, J lost 4 bases, and 14 bases lay in between. From germline, CDR1 is SNHLY and CDR2 FYNNEI. The CDR3 sequence is 15 residues long.

The sample holds a few counts of this clone. The gene calls are TRBV5-1 and TRBJ1-5; 8 nucleotides agree with TRBD1. This CDR3 region has 14 residues. V shed 4 bases, J shed 6 bases, and the junction held 6 bases outside the gene matches. Germline V CDR1 and CDR2: SGHRS, YFSETQ. The DNA for the CDR3 is TGCGCCAGCAGCCTGACAGGGGAAGGTCAGCCCCAGCATTTT. Translation: CASSLTGEGQPQHF.

This clone was recorded only once. This rearrangement joins TRBV5-1 to TRBJ2-2, with D hard to call. V lost 7 bases, J lost 0 bases, and 13 bases lay in between. The length of the CDR3 is 15 residues. Germline values: CDR1 SGHRS, CDR2 YFSETQ. The CDR3 here is CASGSFDTNTGELFF. DNA of the CDR3: TGCGCCAGCGGTAGTTTCGATACGAACACCGGGGAGCTGTTTTTT.

V and J are TRBV3-1 (or the pseudogene TRBV3-2) and TRBJ2-7; 10 nucleotides agree with TRBD2. The CDR3 extends over 15 amino acids. Germline loops: CDR1 LGHDT, CDR2 YNNKEL (reference sequence). V lost 4 bases and J lost 2; bases outside the gene matches: 5. The CDR3 bases are TGTGCCAGCAGCCCCGCCAGCGGGGGGGCCTACGAGCAGTACTTC. Translated: CASSPASGGAYEQYF.